These 26 T cell receptor beta chains originate from one sample sequenced in a study of tumor-infiltrating lymphocytes in primary liver carcinoma. Co-extraction of RNA and DNA was performed on roughly 17-32 mg of unsorted bulk tissue. The template, approximately 500 ng total RNA, yielded TCR beta cDNA made with a constant-region primer. ARM-PCR was slightly modified, and three nested multiplex PCR rounds with it gave rise to the TCR beta libraries. Forward primers for TRBV1-TRBV30 and a C-beta reverse primer served the first two PCR rounds, at about 10 cycles each. Via MiXCR, TCRdb re-called the multiplex PCR reads, giving one row per CDR3 protein. The data show roughly 120,000 distinct CDR3 sequences, 60% to 80% seen once. Sequencing was performed on liver tumor tissue from sampling region 3. Regarding subset: tumor region T3, left-lateral pole. These receptors all stem from a woman aged 55-75 years with primary liver carcinoma and hepatitis B virus infection.

There are a few counts of this clonotype. A much larger clone differs from this one at a single base, so this may be a read error. This sequence joins TRBV29-1 and TRBJ2-2; D tentatively fits TRBD1 or TRBD2 (7 bases each). Per the germline V gene, CDR1 is SQVTM and CDR2 is ANQGSEA. CDR3 length equals 13 residues. CDR3 sequence reads: CNAMTGRVGELFF. The CDR3 DNA reads TGCAACGCTATGACAGGGAGGGTCGGGGAGCTGTTTTTT.

The table lists this clonotype with a few counts. A much larger clone lies a single base off, so this may be a read error. The chain recombines TRBV6-1 with TRBJ2-7; TRBD2 might be the D (5 bases). V dropped 10 bases and J dropped 5 bases, with 15 bases sitting between them. Germline lookup yields CDR1 MNHNS and CDR2 SASEGT. CDR3 length: 12 amino acids. CDR3 residues: CAIRPGMDEQYF. The CDR3 region has the DNA TGTGCCATCAGACCGGGGATGGACGAGCAGTACTTC.

The table lists this clonotype with a few counts. V gene TRBV11-2 combines with J gene TRBJ2-7, with D perhaps matching TRBD2 (5 bases). The CDR3 spans 13 residues. V was trimmed by 1 base and J by 7 bases, leaving 11 bases between them. Germline V CDR1 and CDR2: SGHAT, FQNNGV. The CDR3, as DNA: TGTGCCAGCAGCTTAGCCCCTCGGGGTGAGCAGTACTTC. Translation: CASSLAPRGEQYF.

As regards this clonotype: A much larger clone is a single base away; this may be a read error. The V and J genes are TRBV28 and TRBJ2-7; no reliable D call. Germline V gene data show CDR1 as MDHEN and CDR2 as SYDVKM. The ends were cut back, 9 bases at V and 1 base at J, with 16 bases in the middle. CDR3 size: 14 residues. CDR3 bases: TGTGCCAGAAGTCATCCACGGAATTCCTACGAGCAGTACTTC. It yields the protein CARSHPRNSYEQYF.

This clonotype was detected once. Since a much larger clone is just one base distant, this may be a read error. The CDR3 loop reads CASNLGHNTEAFF. The CDR3 DNA sequence: TGTGCCAGCAATTTAGGACACAACACTGAAGCTTTCTTT. V gene TRBV6-5 combines with J gene TRBJ1-1, with D tentatively TRBD1 (5 bases). The germline CDR1 and CDR2 sequences are MNHEY and SVGAGI. This CDR3 spans 13 amino acids. V lost 7 bases and J 2 bases, leaving 11 bases between the germline ends.

V usage is TRBV28 and J usage is TRBJ2-1; TRBD2 matches at 11 bases. J was trimmed by 1 base and V by 1 base; bases with no gene match: 9. Germline loops: CDR1 MDHEN, CDR2 SYDVKM. The CDR3 consists of 19 residues. The CDR3 DNA reads TGTGCCAGCAGTTTATTTGGTCTAGCGGGAGGTGGGTCCTACAATGAGCAGTTCTTC. Protein sequence: CASSLFGLAGGGSYNEQFF.

V and J are TRBV2 and TRBJ2-2; the D is unclear. Looked up from germline, CDR1 is SNHLY and CDR2 is FYNNEI. The CDR3 runs 11 residues. V lost 5 bases, J lost 8 bases, and 6 bases lay in between. This chain's CDR3 is CASSQKGELFF. The CDR3 DNA is TGTGCCAGCAGTCAGAAAGGGGAGCTGTTTTTT.

On this clonotype: A junction end diverges from the germline sequence, so it may reflect a read error. This chain links TRBV4-2 with TRBJ2-4, with a weak D call TRBD1 (5 bases). Germline loops: CDR1 LGHNA, CDR2 YNFKEQ. This CDR3 spans 17 amino acids. This CDR3 is CASSQVSRTMSKNIQYF. The DNA for the CDR3 is TGTGCCAGCAGTCAAGTATCTCGGACAATGAGCAAAAACATTCAGTACTTC.

The CDR3 is CACKKGLSSGNTIYF. CDR3 DNA sequence: TGTGCCTGCAAAAAGGGCCTGAGCTCTGGAAACACCATATATTTT. V and J are TRBV6-1 and TRBJ1-3, with D unresolved. Between the trimmed V and J ends, which lost 11 bases and 0 bases, there was a span of 17 bases. Per the germline V gene, CDR1 is MNHNS and CDR2 is SASEGT. This CDR3 is 15 amino acids long.

Regarding this clonotype: At one of its ends the junction is not consistent with the germline gene, which may arise from a read error. This chain uses TRBV5-1 with TRBJ2-7, with D perhaps matching TRBD1 or TRBD2 (5 bases each). Germline CDR1 SGHRS, CDR2 YFSETQ. This CDR3 has 15 residues. The CDR3 region is CASSPGTMRSYKQYF. CDR3 bases: TGCGCCAGCAGCCCCGGGACGATGAGATCCTACAAGCAGTACTTC. The full variable domain, with the rest looked up from reference TRBV5-1 and TRBJ2-7, is KAGVTQTPRYLIKTRGQQVTLSCSPISGHRSVSWYQQTPGQGLQFLFEYFSETQRNKGNFPGRFSGRQFSNSRSEMNVSTLELGDSALYLCASSPGTMRSYKQYFGPGTRLTVT.

This clonotype is termed medium-sized. This chain's CDR3 is CASSLAIQETQYF. CDR3 nucleotide sequence: TGTGCCAGCAGCTTAGCTATCCAAGAGACCCAGTACTTC. This chain joins TRBV11-1 and TRBJ2-5; D uncertain. The CDR3 has 13 amino acids. Trimming pared 0 bases from V and 1 base from J, leaving 3 bases between. Germline V gene lookup returns CDR1 SGHAT and CDR2 FQDESV (reference sequence).

This clonotype was seen repeatedly, ten times or more. The chain is built from TRBV4-2 and TRBJ2-7, with 8 bases lining up with TRBD2. The CDR3 extends over 16 amino acids. Germline V gene lookup returns CDR1 LGHNA and CDR2 YNFKEQ. V shed 2 bases, J shed 0 bases, and the junction held 6 bases outside the gene matches. CDR3 amino acids: CASSQSLREASYEQYF. For the CDR3, the DNA is TGTGCCAGCAGCCAATCCTTGCGGGAGGCCTCCTACGAGCAGTACTTC.

This clonotype has only a few counts. Being one base from a much bigger clone, this may be a read error. The chain couples TRBV6-5 to TRBJ1-1; TRBD1 might be the D (6 bases). CDR1 is MNHEY and CDR2 is SVGAGI in the germline V gene. The CDR3 spans 14 residues. The CDR3 loop reads CGSKKGGAFTEAFF. The CDR3 DNA is TGTGGCAGCAAAAAAGGGGGAGCCTTCACTGAAGCTTTCTTT.

A remark on this clonotype: Germline is not matched at one junction end, which may reflect a read error. J is TRBJ1-1 and V is TRBV29-1; 7 positions match TRBD1. Germline V gives CDR1 SQVTM, CDR2 ANQGSEA. CDR3 length equals 11 residues. The CDR3: CSVSQGVETFF. The DNA for the CDR3 is TGCAGCGTTTCCCAGGGGGTTGAAACTTTCTTT. Supplemented by reference TRBV29-1 and TRBJ1-1, the full variable domain reads SAVISQKPSRDICQRGTSLTIQCQVDSQVTMMFWYRQQPGQSLTLIATANQGSEATYESGFVIDKFPISRPNLTFSTLTVSNMSPEDSSIYLCSVSQGVETFFGQGTRLTVV.

Note on this clonotype: An end of the junction differs from the germline gene, which may be a read error. The chain couples TRBV12-3 or TRBV12-4 to TRBJ1-4; D is uncertain. The CDR3 covers 16 residues. The CDR3 region has the DNA TGTGCCAGCAGTTCGGGGAGATACGGGATAGGCGAAAAACTGTTTTTC. It encodes CASSSGRYGIGEKLFF.

A word on this clonotype: This may arise from a read error, as a much more abundant clone is one base away. The missing conserved phenylalanine or tryptophan at the end of this CDR3 makes a read error likely. The chain has TRBV7-8 and TRBJ2-1; 10 bases map to TRBD2. Germline V CDR1 and CDR2: SGHVS, FQNEAQ. Trimming removed 6 bases from V and 9 bases from J; junction bases left unmatched: 5. CDR3 length: 13 amino acids. The CDR3 nucleotides read TGTGCCAGCAGTTCCCGACTAGCGGGTGAGCAGTTCTCC. This translates into CASSSRLAGEQFS.

This clonotype was counted a few times. The chain combines TRBV28 with TRBJ1-3, with TRBD1 as a possible D gene (5 bases). This CDR3 contains 15 residues. Per germline, CDR1 MDHEN and CDR2 SYDVKM. The V end lost 6 bases, the J end lost 3 bases, and 15 bases lay between the germline ends. As DNA, the CDR3 is TGTGCCAGCAGGTCTGGACACTACTTTGGAAACACCATATATTTT. Its protein product is CASRSGHYFGNTIYF.

This sequence joins TRBV28 and TRBJ2-6; D gene uncertain. V was cut by 3 bases and J by 0 bases, with 12 bases left in between. CDR1 is MDHEN, CDR2 SYDVKM, per germline. This CDR3 is built from 17 residues. The CDR3 here is CASSFPQYYSGANVLTF. The CDR3 coding sequence is TGTGCCAGCAGTTTCCCCCAGTATTACTCTGGGGCCAACGTCCTGACTTTC.

The V call is TRBV5-1, the J call TRBJ2-3; D not certain. The ends were cut back, 0 bases at V and 2 bases at J, with 7 bases in the middle. The CDR3 loop spans 14 amino acids. CDR1 and CDR2 (germline): SGHRS, YFSETQ. The CDR3 spells CASSLAMPTDTQYF. CDR3 sequence (DNA): TGCGCCAGCAGCTTGGCCATGCCCACAGATACGCAGTATTTT.

This rearrangement joins TRBV28 to TRBJ2-7; D is uncertain. From germline, CDR1 is MDHEN and CDR2 SYDVKM. V was shortened by 5 bases and J by 1 base, with 15 bases between the two germline ends. CDR3 size: 15 residues. CDR3 loop: CASSTKVGWSYEQYF. The CDR3 DNA follows: TGTGCCAGCAGTACTAAGGTGGGATGGTCCTACGAGCAGTACTTC.

A word on this clonotype: At one end, the junction sequence differs from germline, possibly due to a read error. The rearrangement uses TRBV2 and TRBJ2-1; 8 bases fit TRBD2. The CDR3 has 13 residues. Germline loops: CDR1 SNHLY, CDR2 FYNNEI. The CDR3 region is CGSSGSSYNEQFF. The CDR3 nucleotides read TGTGGCAGCAGCGGGAGCTCCTACAATGAGCAGTTCTTC.

As concerns this clonotype: This may arise from a read error, as a much more abundant clone is one base away. V is TRBV28 and J is TRBJ2-1, with D possibly being TRBD1 (5 bases). Germline V gene data show CDR1 as MDHEN and CDR2 as SYDVKM. The CDR3 runs to 12 residues. CDR3 bases: TGTGCCAGCGGTTTGCAGGGTTATGAGCAGTTCTTC. Protein product: CASGLQGYEQFF.

For this clonotype: Possible read error: a much larger clone is one base away. This chain links TRBV28 with TRBJ2-1, with unresolved D. In germline, CDR1 is MDHEN, CDR2 SYDVKM. The CDR3 is made up of 15 amino acids. CDR3 nucleotide sequence: TGTACCAGCATTGGGCAACTTGGGATATACAATGAGCAGTTCTTC. It specifies CTSIGQLGIYNEQFF.

This sequence joins TRBV12-3 or TRBV12-4 and TRBJ2-1; D is perhaps TRBD2 (6 bases). Trimming removed 8 bases at V and 5 bases at J, with 19 bases between. CDR3 length: 15 residues. The CDR3 bases are TGTGCCAGCTGTTCACCGACTAGAGGAGACAATGAGCAGTTCTTC. Amino acid sequence: CASCSPTRGDNEQFF.

The chain couples TRBV12-3 or TRBV12-4 to TRBJ1-2; a possible D gene is TRBD1 (5 bases). With 7 bases removed from V and 7 bases from J, the gap between germline ends came to 16 bases. The length of the CDR3 is 13 residues. The CDR3 DNA sequence: TGTGCCAGCATGAACAGAGGGACCAGTGGCTACACCTTC. Its translation is CASMNRGTSGYTF.

This clonotype was detected many times. This chain connects TRBV29-1 to TRBJ2-5; TRBD2 matches 11 bases. There are 16 residues in the CDR3. The trim removed 6 bases at V and 1 base at J, leaving 10 bases unmatched. In germline, CDR1 is SQVTM, CDR2 ANQGSEA. In nucleotides, the CDR3 is TGCAGCGTCCCCGGCGGGACTAGCGGTTCCCAAGAGACCCAGTACTTC. Residues: CSVPGGTSGSQETQYF.